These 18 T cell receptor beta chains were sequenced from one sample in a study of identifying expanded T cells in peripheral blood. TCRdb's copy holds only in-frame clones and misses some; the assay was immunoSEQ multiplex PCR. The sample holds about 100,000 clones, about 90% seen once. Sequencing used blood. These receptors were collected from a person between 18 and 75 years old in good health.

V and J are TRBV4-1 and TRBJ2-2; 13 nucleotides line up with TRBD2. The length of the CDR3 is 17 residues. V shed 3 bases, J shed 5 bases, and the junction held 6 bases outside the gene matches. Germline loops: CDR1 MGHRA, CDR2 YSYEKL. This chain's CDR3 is CASSQLTSGRSTGELFF. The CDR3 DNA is TGCGCCAGCAGCCAGTTGACTAGCGGGAGGAGTACCGGGGAGCTGTTTTTT.

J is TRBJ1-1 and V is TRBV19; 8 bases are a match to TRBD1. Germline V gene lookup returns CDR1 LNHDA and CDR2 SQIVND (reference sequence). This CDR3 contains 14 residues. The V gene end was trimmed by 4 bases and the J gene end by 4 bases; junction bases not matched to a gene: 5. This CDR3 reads CASSTTGGPTEAFF. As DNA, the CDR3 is TGTGCCAGTAGTACCACAGGGGGACCCACTGAAGCTTTCTTT.

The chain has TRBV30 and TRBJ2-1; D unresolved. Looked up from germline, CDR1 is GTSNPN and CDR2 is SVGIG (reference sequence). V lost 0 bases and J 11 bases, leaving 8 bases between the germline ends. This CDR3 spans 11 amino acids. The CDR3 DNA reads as TGTGCCTGGAGTGTGGCCGGCAAGCAGTTCTTC. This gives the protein CAWSVAGKQFF.

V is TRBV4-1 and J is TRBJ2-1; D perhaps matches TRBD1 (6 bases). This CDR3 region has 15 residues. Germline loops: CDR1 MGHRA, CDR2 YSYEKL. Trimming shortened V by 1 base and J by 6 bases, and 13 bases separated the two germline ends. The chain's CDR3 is CASSQGQARGNEQFF. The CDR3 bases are TGCGCCAGCAGCCAAGGACAGGCCCGGGGCAATGAGCAGTTCTTC.

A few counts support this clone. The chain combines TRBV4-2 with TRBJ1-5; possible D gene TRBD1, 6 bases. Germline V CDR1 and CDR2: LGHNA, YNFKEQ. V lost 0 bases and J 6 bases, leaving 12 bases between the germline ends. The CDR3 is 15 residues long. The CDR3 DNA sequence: TGTGCCAGCAGCCAAGATACGGCAGGGGTTCAGCCCCAGCATTTT. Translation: CASSQDTAGVQPQHF.

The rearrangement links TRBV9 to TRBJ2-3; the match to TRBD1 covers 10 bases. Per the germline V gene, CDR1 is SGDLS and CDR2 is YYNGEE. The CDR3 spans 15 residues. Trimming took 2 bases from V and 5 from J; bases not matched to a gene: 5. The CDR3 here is CASSVAGQGGDTQYF. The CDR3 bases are TGTGCCAGCAGCGTCGCCGGACAGGGGGGAGATACGCAGTATTTT.

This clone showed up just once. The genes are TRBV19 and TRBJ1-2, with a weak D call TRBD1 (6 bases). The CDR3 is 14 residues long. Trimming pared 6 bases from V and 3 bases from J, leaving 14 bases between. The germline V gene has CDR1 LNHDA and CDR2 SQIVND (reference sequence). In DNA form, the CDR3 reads TGTGCCAGTAGGGGGGAAGGACAGTACTATGGCTACACCTTC. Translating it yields CASRGEGQYYGYTF.

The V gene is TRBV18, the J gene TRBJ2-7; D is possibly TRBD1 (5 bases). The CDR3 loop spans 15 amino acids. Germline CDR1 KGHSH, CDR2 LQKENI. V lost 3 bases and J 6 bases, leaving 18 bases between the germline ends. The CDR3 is CASSPSAGSLGEQYF. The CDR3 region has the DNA TGTGCCAGCTCACCCTCGGCAGGGTCCCTTGGCGAGCAGTACTTC. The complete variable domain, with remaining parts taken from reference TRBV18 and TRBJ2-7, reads NAGVMQNPRHLVRRRGQEARLRCSPMKGHSHVYWYRQLPEEGLKFMVYLQKENIIDESGMPKERFSAEFPKEGPSILRIQQVVRGDSAAYFCASSPSAGSLGEQYFGPGTRLTVT.

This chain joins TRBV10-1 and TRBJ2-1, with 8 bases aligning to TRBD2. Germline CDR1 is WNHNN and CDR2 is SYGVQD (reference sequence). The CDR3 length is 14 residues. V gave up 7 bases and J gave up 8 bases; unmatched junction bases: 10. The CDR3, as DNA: TGCGCCAGCACTAGAGGTCTAGCGGGCGATGAGCAGTTCTTC. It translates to CASTRGLAGDEQFF.

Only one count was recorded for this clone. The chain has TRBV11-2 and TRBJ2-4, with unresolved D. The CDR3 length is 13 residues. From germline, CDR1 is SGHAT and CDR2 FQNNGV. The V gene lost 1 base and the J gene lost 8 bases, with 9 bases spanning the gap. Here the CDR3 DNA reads TGTGCCAGCAGCTTAGTTATAGAAGACATTCAGTACTTC. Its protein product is CASSLVIEDIQYF.

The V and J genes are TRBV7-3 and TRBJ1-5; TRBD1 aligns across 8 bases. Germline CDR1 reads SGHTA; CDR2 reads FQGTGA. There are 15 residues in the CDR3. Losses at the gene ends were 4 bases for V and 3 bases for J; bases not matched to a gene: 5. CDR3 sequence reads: CASSSATGDNQPQHF. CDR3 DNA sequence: TGTGCCAGCAGCTCCGCGACAGGGGACAATCAGCCCCAGCATTTT.

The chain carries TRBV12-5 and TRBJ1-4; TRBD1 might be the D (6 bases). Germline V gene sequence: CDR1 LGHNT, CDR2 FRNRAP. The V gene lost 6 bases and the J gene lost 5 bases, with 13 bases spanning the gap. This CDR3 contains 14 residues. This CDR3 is CASGPGGLNEKLFF. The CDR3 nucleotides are TGTGCTAGTGGCCCGGGGGGCCTAAATGAAAAACTGTTTTTT.

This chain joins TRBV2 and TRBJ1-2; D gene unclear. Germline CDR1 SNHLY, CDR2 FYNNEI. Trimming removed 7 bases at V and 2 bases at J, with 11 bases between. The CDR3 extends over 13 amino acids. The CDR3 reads CASKMDGNYGYTF. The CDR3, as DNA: TGTGCCAGCAAGATGGACGGGAACTATGGCTACACCTTC. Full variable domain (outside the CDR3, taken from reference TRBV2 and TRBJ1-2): EPEVTQTPSHQVTQMGQEVILRCVPISNHLYFYWYRQILGQKVEFLVSFYNNEISEKSEIFDDQFSVERPDGSNFTLKIRSTKLEDSAMYFCASKMDGNYGYTFGSGTRLTVV.

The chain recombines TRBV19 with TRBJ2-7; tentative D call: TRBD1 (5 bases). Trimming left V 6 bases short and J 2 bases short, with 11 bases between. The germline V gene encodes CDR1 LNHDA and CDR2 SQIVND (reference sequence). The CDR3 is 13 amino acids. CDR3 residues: CASSFTGTYEQYF. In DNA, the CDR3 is TGTGCCAGTAGCTTCACAGGTACCTACGAGCAGTACTTC.

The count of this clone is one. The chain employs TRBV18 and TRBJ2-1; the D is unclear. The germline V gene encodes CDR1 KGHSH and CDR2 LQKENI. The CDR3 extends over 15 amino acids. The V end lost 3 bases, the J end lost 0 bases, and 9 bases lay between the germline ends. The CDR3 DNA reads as TGTGCCAGCTCACCTACGGTGAGCTCCTACAATGAGCAGTTCTTC. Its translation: CASSPTVSSYNEQFF.

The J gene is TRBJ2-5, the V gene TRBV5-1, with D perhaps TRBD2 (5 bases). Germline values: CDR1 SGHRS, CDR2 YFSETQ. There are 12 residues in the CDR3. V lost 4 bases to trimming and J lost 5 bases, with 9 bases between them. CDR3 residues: CASSPSGETQYF. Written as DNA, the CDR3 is TGCGCCAGCAGCCCCTCGGGGGAGACCCAGTACTTC.

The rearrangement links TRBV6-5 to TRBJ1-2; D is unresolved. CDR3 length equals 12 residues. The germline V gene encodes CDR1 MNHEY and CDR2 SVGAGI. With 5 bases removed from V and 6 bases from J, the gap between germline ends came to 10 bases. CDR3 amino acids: CASSPRGDGYTF. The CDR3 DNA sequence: TGTGCCAGCAGTCCTCGTGGGGATGGCTACACCTTC.

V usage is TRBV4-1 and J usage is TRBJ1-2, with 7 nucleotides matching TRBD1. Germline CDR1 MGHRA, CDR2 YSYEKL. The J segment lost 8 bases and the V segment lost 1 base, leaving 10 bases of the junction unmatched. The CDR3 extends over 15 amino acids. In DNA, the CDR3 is TGCGCCAGCAGCCAAGGGACAGGCCCCTCTCGGGGCTACACCTTC. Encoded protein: CASSQGTGPSRGYTF.